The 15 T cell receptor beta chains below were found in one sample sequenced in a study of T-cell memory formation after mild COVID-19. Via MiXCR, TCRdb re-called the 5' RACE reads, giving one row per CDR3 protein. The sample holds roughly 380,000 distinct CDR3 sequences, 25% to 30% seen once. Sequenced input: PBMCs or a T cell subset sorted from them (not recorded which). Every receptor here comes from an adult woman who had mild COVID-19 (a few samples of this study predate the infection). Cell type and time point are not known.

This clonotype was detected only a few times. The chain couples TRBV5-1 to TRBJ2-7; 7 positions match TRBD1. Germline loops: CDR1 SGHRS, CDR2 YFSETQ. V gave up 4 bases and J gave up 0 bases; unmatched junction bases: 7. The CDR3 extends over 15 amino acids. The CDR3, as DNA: TGCGCCAGCAGCGTGGGACAGCCCTACTCCTACGAGCAGTACTTC. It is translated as CASSVGQPYSYEQYF.

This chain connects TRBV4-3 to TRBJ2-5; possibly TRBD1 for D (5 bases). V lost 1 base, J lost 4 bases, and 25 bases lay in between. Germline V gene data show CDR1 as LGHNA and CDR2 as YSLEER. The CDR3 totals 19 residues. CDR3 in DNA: TGCGCCAGCAGCCAAGGTTCGGCGTGGTCAGGGAATGGAAGAGAGACCCAGTACTTC. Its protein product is CASSQGSAWSGNGRETQYF.

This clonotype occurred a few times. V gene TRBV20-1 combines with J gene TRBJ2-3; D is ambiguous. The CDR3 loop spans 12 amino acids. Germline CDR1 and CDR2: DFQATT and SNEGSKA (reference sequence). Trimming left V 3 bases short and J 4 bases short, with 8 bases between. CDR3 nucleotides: TGCAGTGCTAGTACGGGCGCAGATACGCAGTATTTT. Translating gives CSASTGADTQYF.

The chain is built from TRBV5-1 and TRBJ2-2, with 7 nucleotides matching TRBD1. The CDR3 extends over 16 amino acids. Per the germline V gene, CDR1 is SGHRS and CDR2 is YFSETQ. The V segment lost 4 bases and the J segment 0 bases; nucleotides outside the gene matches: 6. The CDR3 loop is CASSRVGTANTGELFF. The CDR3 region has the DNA TGCGCCAGCAGCCGCGTAGGGACAGCGAACACCGGGGAGCTGTTTTTT. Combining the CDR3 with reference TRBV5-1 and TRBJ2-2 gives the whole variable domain KAGVTQTPRYLIKTRGQQVTLSCSPISGHRSVSWYQQTPGQGLQFLFEYFSETQRNKGNFPGRFSGRQFSNSRSEMNVSTLELGDSALYLCASSRVGTANTGELFFGEGSRLTVL.

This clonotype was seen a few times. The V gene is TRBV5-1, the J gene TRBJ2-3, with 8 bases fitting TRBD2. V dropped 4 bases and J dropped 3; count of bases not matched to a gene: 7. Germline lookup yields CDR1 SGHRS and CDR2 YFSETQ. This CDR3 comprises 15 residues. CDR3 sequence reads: CASSPVLAGTDTQYF. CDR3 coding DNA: TGCGCCAGCAGCCCCGTTCTAGCGGGTACAGATACGCAGTATTTT. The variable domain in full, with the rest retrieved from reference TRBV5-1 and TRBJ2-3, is KAGVTQTPRYLIKTRGQQVTLSCSPISGHRSVSWYQQTPGQGLQFLFEYFSETQRNKGNFPGRFSGRQFSNSRSEMNVSTLELGDSALYLCASSPVLAGTDTQYFGPGTRLTVL.

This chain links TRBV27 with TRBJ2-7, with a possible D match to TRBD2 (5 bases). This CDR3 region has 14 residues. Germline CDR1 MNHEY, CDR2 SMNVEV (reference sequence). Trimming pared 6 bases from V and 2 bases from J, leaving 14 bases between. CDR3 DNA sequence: TGTGCCAGCAGCTGGCGAGGGTTAACCTACGAGCAGTACTTC. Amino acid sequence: CASSWRGLTYEQYF.

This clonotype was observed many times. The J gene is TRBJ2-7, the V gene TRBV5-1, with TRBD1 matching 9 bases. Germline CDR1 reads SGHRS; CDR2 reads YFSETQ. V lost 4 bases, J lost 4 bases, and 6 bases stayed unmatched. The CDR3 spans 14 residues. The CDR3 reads CASSPRTGDYEQYF. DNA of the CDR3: TGCGCCAGCAGCCCCCGGACAGGGGATTACGAGCAGTACTTC.

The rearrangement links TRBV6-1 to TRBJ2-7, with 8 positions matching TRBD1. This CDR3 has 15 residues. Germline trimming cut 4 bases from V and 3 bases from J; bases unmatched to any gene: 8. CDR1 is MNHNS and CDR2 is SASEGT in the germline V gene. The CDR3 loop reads CASSGYRGVGYEQYF. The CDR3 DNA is TGTGCCAGCAGTGGTTACAGGGGGGTGGGCTACGAGCAGTACTTC.

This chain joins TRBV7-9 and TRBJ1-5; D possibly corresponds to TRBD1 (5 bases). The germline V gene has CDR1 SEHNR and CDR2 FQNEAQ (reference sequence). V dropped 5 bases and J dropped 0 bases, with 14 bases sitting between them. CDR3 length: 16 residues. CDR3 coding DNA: TGTGCCAGCAGCCCCCAACTAGGGGATAGCAATCAGCCCCAGCATTTT. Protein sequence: CASSPQLGDSNQPQHF. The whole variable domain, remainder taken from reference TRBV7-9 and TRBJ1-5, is DTGVSQNPRHKITKRGQNVTFRCDPISEHNRLYWYRQTLGQGPEFLTYFQNEAQLEKSRLLSDRFSAERPKGSFSTLEIQRTEQGDSAMYLCASSPQLGDSNQPQHFGDGTRLSIL.

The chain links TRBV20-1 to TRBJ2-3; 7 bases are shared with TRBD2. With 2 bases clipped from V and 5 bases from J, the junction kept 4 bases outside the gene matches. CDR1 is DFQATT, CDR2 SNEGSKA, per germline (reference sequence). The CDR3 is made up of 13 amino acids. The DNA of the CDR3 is TGCAGTGCTAGACGGGAGGAGTTAGATACGCAGTATTTT. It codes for CSARREELDTQYF.

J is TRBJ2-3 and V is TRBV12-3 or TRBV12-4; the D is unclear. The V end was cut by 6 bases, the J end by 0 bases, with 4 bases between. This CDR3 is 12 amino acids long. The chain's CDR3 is CASRPSTDTQYF. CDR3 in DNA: TGTGCCAGCAGACCGAGCACAGATACGCAGTATTTT.

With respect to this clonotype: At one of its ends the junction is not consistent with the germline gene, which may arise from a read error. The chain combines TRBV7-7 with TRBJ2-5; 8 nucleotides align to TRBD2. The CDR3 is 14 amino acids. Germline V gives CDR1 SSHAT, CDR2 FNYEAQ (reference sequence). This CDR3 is CASSRGLAPETQYF. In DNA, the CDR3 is TGTGCTAGCAGCCGCGGACTAGCCCCAGAGACCCAGTACTTC.

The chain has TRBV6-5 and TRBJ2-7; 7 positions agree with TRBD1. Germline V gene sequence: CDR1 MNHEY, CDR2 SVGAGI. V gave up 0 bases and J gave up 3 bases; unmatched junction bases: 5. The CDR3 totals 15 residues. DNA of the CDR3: TGTGCCAGCAGTTACTCCGCCGGGACAGACTACGAGCAGTACTTC. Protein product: CASSYSAGTDYEQYF.

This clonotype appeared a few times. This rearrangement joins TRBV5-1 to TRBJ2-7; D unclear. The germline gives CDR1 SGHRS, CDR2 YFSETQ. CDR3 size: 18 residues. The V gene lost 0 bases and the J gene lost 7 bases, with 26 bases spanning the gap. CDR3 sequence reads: CASSLGSVLGTAPEEQYF. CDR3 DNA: TGCGCCAGCAGCTTGGGGTCGGTATTGGGCACGGCCCCGGAGGAGCAGTACTTC.

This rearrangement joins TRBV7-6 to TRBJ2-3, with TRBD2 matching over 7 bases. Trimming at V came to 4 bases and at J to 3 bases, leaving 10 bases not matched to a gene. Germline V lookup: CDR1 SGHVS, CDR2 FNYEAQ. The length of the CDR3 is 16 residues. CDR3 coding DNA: TGTGCCAGCAGCTCACCCCCGGGACTACAAACAGATACGCAGTATTTT. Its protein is CASSSPPGLQTDTQYF.